This paragraph covers one T cell receptor beta chain sequence. The antigen it binds to is not known. There are no base qualities to consult, and no much larger clone falls within one base. The data originate from a study of cytomegalovirus exposure and HLA in healthy donors (dated by TCRdb to the late 2010s). With regard to the full study: An earlier analysis of around 600 of the donors reported about 290 Gb of sequence data and approximately 110 million unique TCR beta sequences from 150 million to 200 million T cells. Several DR-DQ haplotypes were handled as single units for association and clustering, since linkage in the cohort was strong. Among approximately 370 genotyped donors of the cohort, an average of roughly 230,000 unique TCR beta nucleotide sequences was sequenced per donor, of which about 18% were non-productive. Rather than drawing on any new phenotypic data, the later analysis identified candidate immune exposures from TCR beta sequences and the way those sequences occurred across donors. All discovery cohort repertoires had been generated on a single sequencing platform. A separate validation cohort of roughly 110 different subjects was used in addition to the approximately 700-subject first cohort. An earlier analysis of 500 to 750 of the donors applied high-throughput TCR beta sequencing to assess whether each TCR beta V gene segment acted as functional or pseudogenic. Typing coverage differed by locus: A, B, C, DRB1 and DQB1 were typed in roughly 620-630 donors, DQA1 in roughly 510, DPA1 in 600 to 610, and DPB1 in 450 to 490. Among the roughly 390 genotyped donors, about 85% belonged to the genetic ancestry cluster associated with self-reported Caucasian donors. To predict cytomegalovirus infection status, the study brought together high-throughput TCR immunosequencing, statistical association of individual TCRs with disease status, and machine learning. A later genetic analysis used genome-wide SNP genotypes for about 60% of the roughly 700 donors, treating that subset as a discovery cohort. Donor age, sex, ethnicity and CMV serostatus were collected together with the repertoire data. To study patterns of TCR occurrence, a later analysis re-analyzed previously published TCR beta repertoires from just over 650 donors and added high-resolution HLA genotyping. HLA typing included class I and class II loci at four-digit resolution. Approximately 300 gigabases of sequencing data and 70 million to 100 million unique TCR sequences made up an early release that covered fewer than 650 HLA-typed donors. The T cell repertoires of about 700 subjects were profiled by immunosequencing and related to cytomegalovirus serostatus. The study aimed to test whether signatures of past pathogen exposure could be identified by cataloging public T cell receptors.

What the work shows at the level of the full study, not this receptor alone: A later genetic analysis associated a missense DCLRE1C variant with V-gene and J-gene trimming of TCR beta chains, and an independent cohort replicated the association. The classifier was reported to diagnose cytomegalovirus status with high specificity and sensitivity in both the original cohort and the validation cohort. The study listed approximately 160 TCR beta chains as associated with cytomegalovirus. Several of the top co-occurrence clusters appeared to be linked to parvovirus B19, influenza, CMV and Epstein-Barr virus, according to a later analysis. In a later analysis, 15,000 to 20,000 TCR beta sequences were associated with specific HLA alleles at a false discovery rate of 0.05. Correlated functional status among segregating V segments might reflect linkage disequilibrium, but an unknown experimental factor could not be ruled out. This cohort had only TCR beta chains sequenced, and the lack of alpha or paired-chain data limited which features could be detected. While some public TCRs were present in many individuals, most TCR sequences turned up only very rarely across donors. According to the authors, the approach could potentially be generalized to other disease states and immunological phenotypes. Some IMGT-functional V segments, including TRBV6-2 and TRBV6-3, could not be told apart with the 87-base-pair reads, so those segments were excluded. In vitro tests confirmed that a few of the cytomegalovirus-associated TCR beta chains recognize cytomegalovirus antigens. The earlier analysis of some 540 of the donors excluded approximately 17 rarely observed V segments, including chromosome 9 orphons, because counts were too low. A further reported finding was that TCR beta sequences accurately predicted the HLA-A and HLA-B alleles for most subjects in the first cohort. Because HLA typing was unavailable for some donors at each locus, only the typed subset was used in association tests. A cluster of highly shared sequence variants was judged likely to be a technical artifact of the sequencing pipeline. Sequencing depth was assumed to be roughly uniform across donors in the presence/absence analyses, though that assumption may not hold. The only immune exposure information available for the cohort was CMV serostatus. In a later analysis, HLA-associated TCR beta chains were found to be more clonally expanded and to have lower generation probabilities than equally common non-associated chains. According to a later analysis, TCR association rates differed among HLA loci, with DRB1 alleles showing the most associated TCRs and HLA-C alleles showing the fewest. According to a later analysis, most CMV-associated TCR beta chains appeared to be HLA-restricted, and the HLA associations seemed to be driven largely by CMV exposure. In an earlier analysis of around 500 of the donors, most TCR beta V segments appeared in productive rearrangements about 90% or about 30% of the time, broadly matching IMGT annotations. When HLA alleles, especially DR and DQ, strongly co-occurred, attributing TCR associations to individual alleles was difficult. In a later genetic analysis, fewer N-insertions in productive TCRs were reported among donors in an Asian-associated ancestry cluster than the 666-donor mean.

Libraries came from the immunoSEQ multiplex PCR assay. The multiplex PCR relied on a mix of 60 forward primers for TCR Vbeta segments and 13 reverse primers for TCR Jbeta segments. A multiplex PCR assay on genomic DNA amplified the CDR3 region of rearranged TCR beta genes. Amplified TCR beta libraries were sequenced as 87-base-pair reads on the Illumina HiSeq System. The source study handled its data this way. Across the 500 to 700 repertoires, a later analysis counted some 81 million unique TCR beta chains, some 11 million of which were shared by at least two donors. To remove PCR and sequencing errors, raw reads were error-corrected and collapsed into unique sequences using a nearest-neighbor algorithm that merged closely related sequences. V, D and J gene segments were assigned by aligning CDR3 sequences to IMGT reference sequences. For a sequence to be retained, at least a six-nucleotide match to both a V gene segment and a J gene segment was required. A rearrangement was called productive if the CDR3 had no stop codons and remained in frame with V and J, and every other rearrangement was called non-productive. Following IMGT convention, CDR3 was defined as the stretch from the second conserved V-encoded cysteine up to the conserved J-encoded phenylalanine. In an earlier analysis of some 550 of the donors, sequences lacking an unambiguous match to a single V gene segment were excluded. An earlier analysis of just under 600 of the donors called V segments functional above 56.7% productive rearrangements and segregating when the between-donor standard deviation exceeded 5%. A statistical classification framework was developed to diagnose cytomegalovirus status using the catalog of TCR beta chain sequences. A later analysis assigned V and J genes by comparing TCR nucleotide sequences with IMGT/GENE-DB human TR gene sequences. In a later analysis, CDR3 sequences and most-parsimonious VDJ recombination scenarios were assigned using the TCRdist pipeline. In a later analysis, each TCR beta chain was defined by its CDR3 amino acid sequence together with its V-gene family, and reads lacking a unique V-gene family were excluded. As a way to deal with suspected cross-contamination and a sequencing artifact, a later analysis dropped 640 or so nucleotide sequences that were highly shared and had low generation probability. For each public chain, a later analysis derived a clonal expansion index from normalized ranks of inferred template counts within each repertoire. Generation probabilities in a later analysis came from a VDJ recombination model fitted to out-of-frame rearrangements, and those results were checked against IGoR. In a later analysis, hypergeometric tests were used to score TCR-TCR, TCR-HLA and TCR-CMV co-occurrence, with a repertoire-size bias correction applied to TCR pairs. To estimate false discovery rates, a later analysis permuted the HLA or CMV assignments 20 times. In a later analysis, co-occurring TCRs were grouped with DBSCAN, and TCRdist sequence similarity was added when clustering was performed within HLA-allele-positive subsets. Co-occurrence clustering excluded repertoires with fewer than 30,000 or more than 120,000 public chains, plus five with anomalous nucleotide sharing. In its TCRdb copy, this immuneACCESS table keeps in-frame sequences only and misses some clones. Where compared with another copy, unresolved V genes explain less than half of these, and the others have no known cause. Clonal size and the V and J genes are those of that table, whereas D and trimming came from the DNA. Within this sample are about 190,000 clones, with roughly 13% of them counted one time only. The top ten clonotypes cover 7.8% of the sample.

The cohort comprised approximately 700 healthy bone marrow donors. At the time of sampling, all cohort members were nominally healthy, though unrecorded immune exposures were likely present. The donor was CMV seropositive and was included in the group of some 290 seropositive cohort members. A peripheral blood sample was provided by each donor, and peripheral blood mononuclear cells were used for TCR beta sequencing. Genomic DNA was extracted from the blood cell samples with the Qiagen DNeasy Blood Extraction Kit. The CDR3 sequence holds 13 residues, the cysteine and phenylalanine included. The read is trimmed to its CDR3 DNA, 39 bases read in frame from base 1. In the germline V gene, CDR1 corresponds to SQVTM and CDR2 to ANQGSEA. The germline V end is reduced by 7 bases and the J end by 0 bases; junction bases left unmatched: 3.

The chain uses TRBV29-1 and TRBJ1-5; TRBD1 matches 7 bases in the middle. The sequenced sample consisted of PBMCs. The TCR sequence derives from a man aged 50-60 years in good health and CMV-seropositive. The nucleotide sequence is TGCAGCGCTCGGGACAGTAGCAATCAGCCCCAGCATTTT. Its protein reads: CSARDSSNQPQHF.